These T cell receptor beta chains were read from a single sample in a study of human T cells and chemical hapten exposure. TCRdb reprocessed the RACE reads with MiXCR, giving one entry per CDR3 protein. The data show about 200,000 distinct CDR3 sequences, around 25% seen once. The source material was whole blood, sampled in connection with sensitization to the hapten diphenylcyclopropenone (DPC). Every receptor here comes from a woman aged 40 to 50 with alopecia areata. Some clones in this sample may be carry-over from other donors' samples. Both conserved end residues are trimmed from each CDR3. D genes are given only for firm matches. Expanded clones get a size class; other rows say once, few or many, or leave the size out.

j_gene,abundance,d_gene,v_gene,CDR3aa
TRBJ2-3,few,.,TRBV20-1,SATNRETTDTQY
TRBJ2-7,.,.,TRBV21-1,ASSTQREGLDDQY
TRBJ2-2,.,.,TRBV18,ASSPPWQGKSGELF
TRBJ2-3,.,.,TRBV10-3,AISAPRDTDTQY
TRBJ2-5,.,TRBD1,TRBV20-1,SASSGTGLETQY
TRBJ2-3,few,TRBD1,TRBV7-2,ASRPRTGENTQY
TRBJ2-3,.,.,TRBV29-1,SASGTGYRISTDTQY
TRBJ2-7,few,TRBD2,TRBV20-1,SASRGLAGGQRSYEQY
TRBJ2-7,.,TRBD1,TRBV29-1,SVWDREYEQY
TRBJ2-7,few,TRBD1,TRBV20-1,SASPSDRWVVNYEQY
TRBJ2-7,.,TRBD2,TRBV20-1,SARGPRLAGREQY
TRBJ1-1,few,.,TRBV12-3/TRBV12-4,ASSFQAGNTEAF
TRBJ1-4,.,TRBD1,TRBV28,ASRGHGQGEKLF
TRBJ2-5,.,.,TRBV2,ASSDFKQGRETQY
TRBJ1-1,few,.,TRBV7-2,ASSLGPLNTEAF
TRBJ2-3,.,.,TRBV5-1,ASRTSPTDTQY
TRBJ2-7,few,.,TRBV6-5,ASSSQPGSYEQY
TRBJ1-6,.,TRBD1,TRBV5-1,ASSWGDRSSYNSPLH
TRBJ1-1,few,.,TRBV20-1,SARELQGTEAF
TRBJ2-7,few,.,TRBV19,ASSSGTPFEQY
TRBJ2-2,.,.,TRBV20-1,SAAGTINTGELF
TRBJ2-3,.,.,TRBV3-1,ASSQDQAAATDTQY
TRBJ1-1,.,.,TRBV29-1,SVDQLNTEAF
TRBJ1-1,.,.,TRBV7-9,ASSLFGGNTEAF
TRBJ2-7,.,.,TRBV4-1,ASSRGAEAQY
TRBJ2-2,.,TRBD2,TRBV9,ASSRGTSRGATGELF
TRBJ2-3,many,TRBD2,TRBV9,ASNDGRRTDTQY
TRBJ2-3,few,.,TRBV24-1,ATSGPDTQY
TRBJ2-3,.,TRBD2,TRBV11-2,ASSHGTSGGTDTQY
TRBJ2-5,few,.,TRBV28,ASSLQVLRETQY
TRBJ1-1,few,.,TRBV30,AWSDLSRETEAF
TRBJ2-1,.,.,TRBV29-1,SVVSPAREQF
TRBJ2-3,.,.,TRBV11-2,ASSSFSESQY
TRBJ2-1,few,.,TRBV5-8,ASSFDSLGGHNEQF
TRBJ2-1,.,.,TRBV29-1,SVEGTWAYNEQF
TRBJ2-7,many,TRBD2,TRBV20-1,SAEALAGSYEQY
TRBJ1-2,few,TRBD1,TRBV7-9,ASSLASDRGDGYT
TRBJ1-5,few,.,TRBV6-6,ASSYPGGRLYSNQPQH
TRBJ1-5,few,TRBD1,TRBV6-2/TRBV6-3,ASSYSPGAGGDNQPQH
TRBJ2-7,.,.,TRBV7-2,ASSAYYEQY
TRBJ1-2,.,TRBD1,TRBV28,ASRQGPTTRNYGYT
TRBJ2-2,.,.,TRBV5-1,ASREQTNTGELF
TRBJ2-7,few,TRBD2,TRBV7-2,ASSLGGTSGSREQY
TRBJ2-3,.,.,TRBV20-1,SAYPGWQHTQY
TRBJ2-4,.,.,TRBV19,ASSIDLDTFNNIQY
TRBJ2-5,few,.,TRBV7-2,ASSSQGLQETQY
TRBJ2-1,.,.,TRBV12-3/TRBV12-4,ASTDYNEQF
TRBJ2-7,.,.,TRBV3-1,ASSTSGSFYEQY
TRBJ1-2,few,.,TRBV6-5,ASSGALRGVNYGYT
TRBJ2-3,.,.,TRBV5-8,ASTNEGFSDTQY
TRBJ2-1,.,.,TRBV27,ASSLQGLGNEQF
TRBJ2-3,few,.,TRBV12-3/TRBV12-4,ASTRGRLLADTQY
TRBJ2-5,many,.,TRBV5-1,ASSLSGPPVQETQY
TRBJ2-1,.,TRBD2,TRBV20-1,SARGGTSGRAGNEQF
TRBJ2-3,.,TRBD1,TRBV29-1,SVEEGRGYLDTQY
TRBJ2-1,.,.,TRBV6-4,ASSEWDRSYNEQF
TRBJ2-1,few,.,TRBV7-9,ASSLSAYNEQF
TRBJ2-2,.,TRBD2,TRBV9,ASSGGTSGSVTGELF
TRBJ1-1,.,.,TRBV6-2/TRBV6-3,ASSYGFTEAF